This passage covers 27 T cell receptor beta chains from one sample sequenced in a study of Ad26.COV2.S vaccination and SARS-CoV-2 variants. Using immunoSEQ multiplex PCR, the repertoire was profiled, and TCRdb retains in-frame clones only, with some absent. Of over 85,000 clones listed, roughly 84% were seen once; the top ten hold roughly 15%. Sequences were derived from peripheral blood, sampled after recovery from COVID-19. All receptors derive from a human donor who had recovered from COVID-19.

The chain employs TRBV29-1 and TRBJ2-1, with 7 bases aligning to TRBD2. Per the germline V gene, CDR1 is SQVTM and CDR2 is ANQGSEA. This CDR3 has 15 amino acids. The trim removed 3 bases at V and 5 bases at J, leaving 10 bases unmatched. For the CDR3, the DNA is TGCAGCGTTGAGCCGGTGGCGGGAGCAAACAATGAGCAGTTCTTC. Protein: CSVEPVAGANNEQFF.

The chain links TRBV20-1 to TRBJ2-3; D might be TRBD1 (5 bases). This CDR3 is 11 amino acids long. V was trimmed by 2 bases and J by 6 bases, leaving 6 bases between them. The germline CDR1 and CDR2 sequences are DFQATT and SNEGSKA (reference sequence). The CDR3 DNA follows: TGCAGTGCTAGATCAGGGGATACGCAGTATTTT. Translating it yields CSARSGDTQYF.

This clone was counted between two and nine times. Other DNA sequences within the sample encode an identical CDR3. The chain employs TRBV3-1 (or the pseudogene TRBV3-2) and TRBJ1-2, with a tentative D call TRBD1 (5 bases). The V and J ends lost 4 bases and 7 bases respectively, with 16 bases between them. The CDR3 is made up of 14 amino acids. CDR1 LGHDT and CDR2 YNNKEL come from the germline V gene (reference sequence). The CDR3 is CASSPGGGWGGYTF. CDR3 bases: TGTGCCAGCAGCCCAGGCGGGGGGTGGGGTGGCTACACCTTC.

The chain joins TRBV12-2 to TRBJ2-7; TRBD2, the D gene given by the table, was not confirmed from the DNA. TRBV12-2 is marked as a pseudogene. This CDR3 is 17 amino acids long. CDR3 loop: CASRLDPPNSGRGEQYF. CDR3 DNA: TGTGCAAGTCGCTTAGACCCACCAAATAGCGGGAGGGGAGAGCAGTACTTC.

The V and J genes are TRBV10-1 and TRBJ2-1, with 9 bases aligning to TRBD1. Germline-derived CDR1 and CDR2 are WNHNN and SYGVQD (reference sequence). There are 14 residues in the CDR3. V shed 5 bases and J 8 bases; nucleotides not matched to a gene: 7. CDR3 nucleotides: TGCGCCAGCAGTTACCGGGGACAGGGCGATGAGCAGTTCTTC. Amino acids: CASSYRGQGDEQFF.

V is TRBV27 and J is TRBJ2-7; 9 bases line up with TRBD1. Germline CDR1 is MNHEY and CDR2 is SMNVEV (reference sequence). Trimming took 4 bases from V and 1 from J; bases not matched to a gene: 5. CDR3 length: 15 amino acids. The DNA for the CDR3 is TGTGCCAGCAGTTCGGGACAGGGTAGATCCTACGAGCAGTACTTC. Amino acids: CASSSGQGRSYEQYF.

In this sample, this clone turned up once. The chain carries TRBV27 and TRBJ2-1; either TRBD1 or TRBD2 may supply D (5 bases each). Germline lookup yields CDR1 MNHEY and CDR2 SMNVEV (reference sequence). The CDR3 length is 14 residues. The germline V and J ends were trimmed by 6 bases and 7 bases, with 16 bases remaining between them. CDR3 coding DNA: TGTGCCAGCAGATCCCCGGGACCACGGAATGAGCAGTTCTTC. It is translated as CASRSPGPRNEQFF.

The V call is TRBV5-1, the J call TRBJ2-1; D unclear. V lost 5 bases to trimming and J lost 6 bases, with 3 bases between them. Germline CDR1 and CDR2: SGHRS and YFSETQ. This CDR3 comprises 10 residues. The CDR3 DNA follows: TGCGCCAGCAGGGGCAATGAGCAGTTCTTC. This gives the protein CASRGNEQFF.

The chain couples TRBV27 to TRBJ2-7; TRBD1 agrees at 9 bases. The CDR3 has 17 residues. The V and J ends lost 8 bases and 5 bases, in that order; junction bases with no gene match: 19. Looked up from germline, CDR1 is MNHEY and CDR2 is SMNVEV (reference sequence). The CDR3 bases are TGTGCCAGCTACCCCGGACCCGGGACAGGGCTTGTCCACGAGCAGTACTTC. It is translated as CASYPGPGTGLVHEQYF.

The V call is TRBV12-1, the J call TRBJ1-5. TRBV12-1 is annotated as a pseudogene. The CDR3 contains 15 residues. The CDR3 DNA sequence: TGTGCCAGCAGCTCCCCCCCTAGCAGCAATCAGCCCCAGCATTTT. It is translated as CASSSPPSSNQPQHF.

The chain couples TRBV7-3 to TRBJ2-3, with 8 bases identical to TRBD2. This CDR3 region has 15 residues. The germline CDR1 and CDR2 sequences are SGHTA and FQGTGA. Trimming took 1 base from V and 6 from J; bases not matched to a gene: 6. The CDR3 region has the DNA TGTGCCAGCAGCTTAATGGCGGGGGGCCACGATACGCAGTATTTT. It specifies CASSLMAGGHDTQYF.

DNA of the CDR3: TGTGCCATCAGTGTACAAGCGGGAGGGCGGAGTGAGCAGTTCTTC. It is translated as CAISVQAGGRSEQFF. The rearrangement joins TRBV10-3 to TRBJ2-1, with TRBD2 matching over 10 bases. Germline assignment: CDR1 ENHRY and CDR2 SYGVKD. V lost 4 bases, J lost 9 bases, and 9 bases stayed unmatched. The CDR3 spans 15 residues.

The chain uses TRBV5-6 and TRBJ2-6; 8 bases are a match to TRBD1. CDR3 size: 16 residues. From germline, CDR1 is SGHDT and CDR2 YYEEEE. After removal of 3 bases from V and 4 bases from J, the junction contained 6 bases not matched to a gene. The CDR3 sequence is CASSSGGAGGANVLTF. CDR3 DNA: TGTGCCAGCAGCTCAGGGGGCGCGGGCGGGGCCAACGTCCTGACTTTC.

This chain uses TRBV2 with TRBJ1-6, with TRBD1 matching 9 bases. The CDR3 is made up of 15 amino acids. V was clipped by 2 bases and J by 10 bases; unmatched bases: 6. CDR1 and CDR2 from the germline V gene are SNHLY and FYNNEI. CDR3 bases: TGTGCCAGCAGTGAACCGGGACAGGGTTACTCACCCCTCCACTTT. This codes for CASSEPGQGYSPLHF.

This clone has a handful of counts. The chain links TRBV28 to TRBJ1-4, with unresolved D. The ends were cut back, 6 bases at V and 0 bases at J, with 17 bases in the middle. CDR3 length equals 17 residues. Germline V lookup: CDR1 MDHEN, CDR2 SYDVKM. The CDR3 sequence: CASSLESIGATNEKLFF. CDR3 coding DNA: TGTGCCAGCAGCCTCGAGTCCATAGGAGCAACTAATGAAAAACTGTTTTTT.

The DNA for the CDR3 is TGTGCCAGTAAAGTGGTGAACTCCTACAATGAGCAGTTCTTC. Translation gives CASKVVNSYNEQFF. The chain employs TRBV19 and TRBJ2-1; D unclear. The V end was cut by 7 bases, the J end by 0 bases, with 10 bases between. This CDR3 region has 14 residues. Per germline, CDR1 LNHDA and CDR2 SQIVND (reference sequence).

This clone has more than one count but fewer than ten. CDR3 residues: CASSPPGTGVRNSPLHF. CDR3 bases: TGTGCCAGCAGCCCCCCCGGAACGGGGGTGAGGAATTCACCCCTCCACTTT. The V and J genes are TRBV5-4 and TRBJ1-6; possible D gene TRBD1, 5 bases. Germline lookup yields CDR1 SGHNT and CDR2 YYREEE (reference sequence). CDR3 length: 17 residues. V lost 4 bases, J lost 7 bases, and 21 bases lay in between. The whole variable domain, filled in from reference TRBV5-4 and TRBJ1-6, reads ETGVTQSPTHLIKTRGQQVTLRCSSQSGHNTVSWYQQALGQGPQFIFQYYREEENGRGNFPPRFSGLQFPNYSSELNVNALELDDSALYLCASSPPGTGVRNSPLHFGNGTRLTVT.

The chain recombines TRBV9 with TRBJ1-3; D possibly corresponds to TRBD1 (5 bases). This CDR3 is 11 amino acids long. With 4 bases removed from V and 12 bases from J, the gap between germline ends came to 11 bases. CDR1 is SGDLS and CDR2 is YYNGEE in the germline V gene. CDR3 sequence (DNA): TGTGCCAGCAGCTCCCGGGACTTCATATATTTT. Its protein product is CASSSRDFIYF.

This chain links TRBV19 with TRBJ2-1, with D possibly TRBD1 on 6 matching bases. The germline V and J ends were trimmed by 3 bases and 7 bases, with 16 bases remaining between them. The CDR3 contains 15 residues. Germline V lookup: CDR1 LNHDA, CDR2 SQIVND (reference sequence). The CDR3 reads CASSISGQLGNEQFF. The DNA for the CDR3 is TGTGCCAGTAGTATCTCCGGACAGCTTGGTAATGAGCAGTTCTTC.

The CDR3 DNA sequence: TGTGCTAGTGGTTTGGTCGCCGGACAGGGCGCTTACTACGAGCAGTACTTC. Protein: CASGLVAGQGAYYEQYF. This chain links TRBV12-5 with TRBJ2-7; 8 bases align to TRBD1. From germline, CDR1 is LGHNT and CDR2 FRNRAP. This CDR3 is 17 amino acids long. The J segment lost 3 bases and the V segment lost 0 bases, leaving 10 bases of the junction unmatched. Full variable domain (remainder filled in from reference TRBV12-5 and TRBJ2-7): DARVTQTPRHKVTEMGQEVTMRCQPILGHNTVFWYRQTMMQGLELLAYFRNRAPLDDSGMPKDRFSAEMPDATLATLKIQPSEPRDSAVYFCASGLVAGQGAYYEQYFGPGTRLTVT.

In this sample, this clone turned up a few times. The genes are TRBV28 and TRBJ1-1; tentatively, D is TRBD1 (6 bases). The CDR3 contains 12 residues. The germline V gene has CDR1 MDHEN and CDR2 SYDVKM. V was shortened by 7 bases and J by 9 bases, with 15 bases between the two germline ends. The CDR3 nucleotides read TGTGCCAGCACCCCGACCCAGGGGAAAGCTTTCTTT. This translates into CASTPTQGKAFF.

The chain joins TRBV7-8 to TRBJ2-2; D ambiguous. The length of the CDR3 is 12 residues. CDR1 is SGHVS and CDR2 is FQNEAQ in the germline V gene. V shed 5 bases and J shed 3 bases, with 4 bases lying between them. The CDR3 region has the DNA TGTGCCAGCAGCCTTTACACCGGGGAGCTGTTTTTT. This codes for CASSLYTGELFF.

The V and J genes are TRBV6-2 or TRBV6-3 and TRBJ1-5; a weak D match, TRBD1 (5 bases). The CDR3 contains 15 residues. V was shortened by 3 bases and J by 2 bases, with 11 bases between the two germline ends. In germline, CDR1 is MNHEY, CDR2 SVGEGT. The CDR3 spells CASSYGGTGNQPQHF. The CDR3 bases are TGTGCCAGCAGTTATGGGGGTACAGGCAATCAGCCCCAGCATTTT.

V usage is TRBV7-2 and J usage is TRBJ2-7; 8 positions match TRBD2. The CDR3 is 15 amino acids. Germline V lookup: CDR1 SGHTA, CDR2 FQGNSA. The trim removed 4 bases at V and 3 bases at J, leaving 8 bases unmatched. In DNA form, the CDR3 reads TGTGCCAGCAGCTCCTCGACTACTAGCGGCTACGAGCAGTACTTC. This encodes CASSSSTTSGYEQYF.

The chain uses TRBV5-1 and TRBJ2-7, with 9 bases lining up with TRBD1. The length of the CDR3 is 14 residues. The V gene's germline CDR1 is SGHRS and CDR2 YFSETQ. J was trimmed by 5 bases and V by 0 bases; bases with no gene match: 3. The CDR3 DNA is TGCGCCAGCAGCTTGGAAAGGACAGGGGACGAGCAGTACTTC. Protein: CASSLERTGDEQYF.

The chain has TRBV28 and TRBJ1-5; the D gene is possibly TRBD1 (6 bases). From germline, CDR1 is MDHEN and CDR2 SYDVKM. The V gene lost 8 bases and the J gene lost 7 bases, with 12 bases spanning the gap. CDR3 length equals 12 residues. This chain's CDR3 is CASGGQWQPQHF. The DNA of the CDR3 is TGTGCCAGCGGGGGGCAGTGGCAGCCCCAGCATTTT.

V gene TRBV10-2 combines with J gene TRBJ2-3, with D perhaps matching TRBD1 (6 bases). The CDR3 totals 14 residues. Germline V CDR1 and CDR2: WSHSY, SAAADI. Trimming took 6 bases from V and 3 from J, leaving 13 bases between them. In DNA form, the CDR3 reads TGCGCCAGCAGGACAGGAGGCAGAACAGATACGCAGTATTTT. Translated, it gives CASRTGGRTDTQYF.